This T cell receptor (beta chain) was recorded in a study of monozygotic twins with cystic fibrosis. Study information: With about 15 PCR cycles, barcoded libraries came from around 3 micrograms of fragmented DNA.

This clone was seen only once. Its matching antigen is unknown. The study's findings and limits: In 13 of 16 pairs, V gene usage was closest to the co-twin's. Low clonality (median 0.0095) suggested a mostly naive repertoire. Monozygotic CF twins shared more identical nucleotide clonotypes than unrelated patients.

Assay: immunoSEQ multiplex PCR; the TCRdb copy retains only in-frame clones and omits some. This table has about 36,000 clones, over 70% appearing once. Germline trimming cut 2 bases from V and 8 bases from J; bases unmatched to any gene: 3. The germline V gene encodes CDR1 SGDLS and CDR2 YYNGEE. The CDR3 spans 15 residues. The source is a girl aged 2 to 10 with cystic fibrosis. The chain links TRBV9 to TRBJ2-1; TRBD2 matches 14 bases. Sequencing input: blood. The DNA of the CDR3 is TGTGCCAGCAGCGTGACTAGCGGGGGGGCCCATGAGCAGTTCTTC. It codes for CASSVTSGGAHEQFF.